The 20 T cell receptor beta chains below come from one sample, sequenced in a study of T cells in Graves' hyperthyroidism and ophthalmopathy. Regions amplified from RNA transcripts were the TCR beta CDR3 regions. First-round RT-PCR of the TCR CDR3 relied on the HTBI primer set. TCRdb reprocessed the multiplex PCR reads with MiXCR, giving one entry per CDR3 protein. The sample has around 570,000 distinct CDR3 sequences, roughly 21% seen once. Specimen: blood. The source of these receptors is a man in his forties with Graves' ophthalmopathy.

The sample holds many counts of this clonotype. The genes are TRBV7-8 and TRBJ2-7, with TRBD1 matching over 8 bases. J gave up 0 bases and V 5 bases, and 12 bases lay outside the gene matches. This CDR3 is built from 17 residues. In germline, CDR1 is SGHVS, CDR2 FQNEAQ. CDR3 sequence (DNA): TGTGCCAGCAGCACAACTTCAGGGGGCTTAAACTCCTACGAGCAGTACTTC. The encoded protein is CASSTTSGGLNSYEQYF. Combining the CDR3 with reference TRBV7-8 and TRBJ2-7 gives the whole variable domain GAGVSQSPRYKVAKRGQDVALRCDPISGHVSLFWYQQALGQGPEFLTYFQNEAQLDKSGLPSDRFFAERPEGSVSTLKIQRTQQEDSAVYLCASSTTSGGLNSYEQYFGPGTRLTVT.

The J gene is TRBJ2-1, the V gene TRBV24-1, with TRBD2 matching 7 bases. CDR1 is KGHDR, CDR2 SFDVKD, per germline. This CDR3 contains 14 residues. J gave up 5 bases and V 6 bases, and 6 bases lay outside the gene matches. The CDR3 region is CATSKESGDNEQFF. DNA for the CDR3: TGTGCCACCAGTAAAGAGAGCGGGGACAATGAGCAGTTCTTC.

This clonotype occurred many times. Written as DNA, the CDR3 is TGTGCCAGCAGTTTAAACAGGGGGCTCCCGAGCAATCAGCCCCAGCATTTT. It yields the protein CASSLNRGLPSNQPQHF. The V and J genes are TRBV12-3 or TRBV12-4 and TRBJ1-5; TRBD1 aligns across 9 bases. This CDR3 spans 17 amino acids. The V and J ends lost 2 bases and 1 base, in that order; junction bases with no gene match: 6.

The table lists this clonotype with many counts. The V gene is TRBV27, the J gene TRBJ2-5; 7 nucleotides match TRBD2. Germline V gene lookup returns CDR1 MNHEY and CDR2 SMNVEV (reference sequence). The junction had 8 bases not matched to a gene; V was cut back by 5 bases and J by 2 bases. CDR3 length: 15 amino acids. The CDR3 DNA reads TGTGCCAGCAGTCGACCTGGGGGAGGGCAAGAGACCCAGTACTTC. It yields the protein CASSRPGGGQETQYF.

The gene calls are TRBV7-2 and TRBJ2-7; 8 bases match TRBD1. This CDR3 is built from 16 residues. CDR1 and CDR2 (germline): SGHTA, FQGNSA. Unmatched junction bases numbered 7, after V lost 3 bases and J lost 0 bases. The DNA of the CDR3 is TGTGCCAGCAGCTTCTACAGGGGGGTTAGCTCCTACGAGCAGTACTTC. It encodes CASSFYRGVSSYEQYF.

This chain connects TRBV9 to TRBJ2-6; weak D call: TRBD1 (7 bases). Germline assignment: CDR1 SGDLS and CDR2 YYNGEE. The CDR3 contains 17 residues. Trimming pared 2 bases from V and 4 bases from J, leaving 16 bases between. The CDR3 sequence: CASSVSGGGLGANVLTF. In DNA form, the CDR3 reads TGTGCCAGCAGCGTTTCAGGGGGAGGACTCGGGGCCAACGTCCTGACTTTC.

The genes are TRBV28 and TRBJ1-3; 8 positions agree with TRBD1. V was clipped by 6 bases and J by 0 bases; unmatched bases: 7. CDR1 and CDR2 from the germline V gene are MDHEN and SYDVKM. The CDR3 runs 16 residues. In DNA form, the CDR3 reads TGTGCCAGCAGGGGGACAGGCAAACTCTCTGGAAACACCATATATTTT. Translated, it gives CASRGTGKLSGNTIYF.

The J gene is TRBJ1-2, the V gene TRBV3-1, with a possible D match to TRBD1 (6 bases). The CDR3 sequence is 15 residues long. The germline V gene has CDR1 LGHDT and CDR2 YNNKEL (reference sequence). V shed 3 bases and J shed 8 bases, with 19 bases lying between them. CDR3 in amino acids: CASSQSDRPQGGYTF. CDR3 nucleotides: TGTGCCAGCAGCCAGAGTGACAGGCCACAAGGCGGCTACACCTTC.

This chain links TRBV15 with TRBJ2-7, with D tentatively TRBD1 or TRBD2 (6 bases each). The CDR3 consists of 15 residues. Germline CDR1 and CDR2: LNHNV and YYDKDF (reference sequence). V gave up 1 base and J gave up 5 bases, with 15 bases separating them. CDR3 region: CATSRAGAYRDEQYF. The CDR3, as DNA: TGTGCCACCAGCAGAGCGGGGGCCTACAGGGACGAGCAGTACTTC. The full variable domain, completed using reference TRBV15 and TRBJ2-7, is DAMVIQNPRYQVTQFGKPVTLSCSQTLNHNVMYWYQQKSSQAPKLLFHYYDKDFNNEADTPDNFQSRRPNTSFCFLDIRSPGLGDTAMYLCATSRAGAYRDEQYFGPGTRLTVT.

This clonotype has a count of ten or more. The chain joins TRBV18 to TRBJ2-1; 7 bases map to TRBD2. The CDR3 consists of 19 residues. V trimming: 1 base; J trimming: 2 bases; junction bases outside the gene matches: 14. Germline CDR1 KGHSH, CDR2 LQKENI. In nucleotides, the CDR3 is TGTGCCAGCTCACCACGGTTGTTTCGCGGGAGCGATACCTACAATGAGCAGTTCTTC. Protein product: CASSPRLFRGSDTYNEQFF.

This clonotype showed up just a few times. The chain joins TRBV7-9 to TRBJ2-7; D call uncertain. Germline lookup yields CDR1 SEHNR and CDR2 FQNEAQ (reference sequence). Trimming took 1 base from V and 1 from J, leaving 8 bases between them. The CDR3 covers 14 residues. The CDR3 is CASSLGMVSYEQYF. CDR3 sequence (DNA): TGTGCCAGCAGCTTAGGCATGGTGTCCTACGAGCAGTACTTC.

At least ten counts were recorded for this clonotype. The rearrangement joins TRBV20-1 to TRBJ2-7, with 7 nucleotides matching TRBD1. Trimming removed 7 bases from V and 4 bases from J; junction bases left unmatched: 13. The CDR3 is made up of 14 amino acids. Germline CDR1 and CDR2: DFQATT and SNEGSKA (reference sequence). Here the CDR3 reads CSGQGRVRKYEQYF. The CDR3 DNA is TGCAGTGGACAGGGCCGAGTTCGGAAGTACGAGCAGTACTTC.

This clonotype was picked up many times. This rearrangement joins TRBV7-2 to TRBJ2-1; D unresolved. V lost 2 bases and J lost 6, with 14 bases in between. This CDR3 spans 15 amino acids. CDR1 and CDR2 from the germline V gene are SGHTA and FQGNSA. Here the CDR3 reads CASSLQAVTGNEQFF. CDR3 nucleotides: TGTGCCAGCAGCTTACAGGCAGTCACGGGCAATGAGCAGTTCTTC.

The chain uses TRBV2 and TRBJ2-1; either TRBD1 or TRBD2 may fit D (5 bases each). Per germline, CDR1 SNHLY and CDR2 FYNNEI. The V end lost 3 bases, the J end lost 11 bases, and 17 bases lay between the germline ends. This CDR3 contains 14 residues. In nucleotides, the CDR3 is TGTGCCAGCAGTGATCCTCGAGGGGTACGGAAGCAGTTCTTC. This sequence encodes CASSDPRGVRKQFF.

The CDR3 region has the DNA TGTGCCAGCAGGCACCCCCGGAAGACCGGGGAGCTGTTTTTT. Protein: CASRHPRKTGELFF. This chain joins TRBV7-9 and TRBJ2-2; no clear D gene. The CDR3 runs 14 residues. V lost 6 bases and J 5 bases, leaving 13 bases between the germline ends. Germline CDR1 is SEHNR and CDR2 is FQNEAQ (reference sequence).

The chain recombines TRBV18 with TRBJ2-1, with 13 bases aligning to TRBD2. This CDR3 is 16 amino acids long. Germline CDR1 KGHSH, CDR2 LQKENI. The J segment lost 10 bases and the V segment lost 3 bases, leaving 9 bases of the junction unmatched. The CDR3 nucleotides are TGTGCCAGCTCACCGGTCGGACTAGCGGGAGAGAGGGAGCAGTTCTTC. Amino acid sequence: CASSPVGLAGEREQFF.

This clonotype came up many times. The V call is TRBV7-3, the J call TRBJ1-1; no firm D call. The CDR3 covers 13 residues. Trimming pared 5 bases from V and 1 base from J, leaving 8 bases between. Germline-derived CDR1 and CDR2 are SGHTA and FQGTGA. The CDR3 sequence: CASSQGWNTEAFF. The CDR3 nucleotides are TGTGCCAGCAGCCAAGGGTGGAACACTGAAGCTTTCTTT.

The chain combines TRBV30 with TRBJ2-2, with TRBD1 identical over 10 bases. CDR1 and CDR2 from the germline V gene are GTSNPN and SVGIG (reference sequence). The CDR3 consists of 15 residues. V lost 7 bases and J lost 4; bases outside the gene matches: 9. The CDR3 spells CALEAGQGFTGELFF. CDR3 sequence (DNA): TGTGCCTTGGAGGCGGGACAGGGGTTCACCGGGGAGCTGTTTTTT.

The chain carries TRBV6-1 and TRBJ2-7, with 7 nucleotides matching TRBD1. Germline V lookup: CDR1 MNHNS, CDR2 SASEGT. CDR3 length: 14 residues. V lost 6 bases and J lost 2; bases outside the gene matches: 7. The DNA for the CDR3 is TGTGCCAGCAGCTCCTCCGGGACAGCCTACGAGCAGTACTTC. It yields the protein CASSSSGTAYEQYF.

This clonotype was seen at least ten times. Here the CDR3 DNA reads TGTGCCAGCAAAGAAAGACAGACCTGGGGGACTGAAGCTTTCTTT. Translating gives CASKERQTWGTEAFF. The V gene is TRBV6-2 or TRBV6-3, the J gene TRBJ1-1, with a possible D match to TRBD1 (5 bases). Germline V lookup: CDR1 MNHEY, CDR2 SVGEGT. Trimming removed 7 bases at V and 5 bases at J, with 20 bases between. The CDR3 spans 15 residues.